This TCR beta chain was identified in a study of CD8 T cells in Susac syndrome. V was cut by 1 base and J by 8 bases, with 15 bases left in between. CDR1 is LGHDT and CDR2 is YNNKEL in the germline V gene (reference sequence). The CDR3 contains 15 residues. Reverse transcription used roughly 0.5 to 1 ug RNA and random hexamers. Multiplex immunoSEQ PCR targeted 54 Vbeta and 13 Jbeta TCR beta segments. MiXCR, run by TCRdb on the immunoSEQ multiplex PCR reads, gives a single entry per CDR3 protein. Seen here are 200,000 to 300,000 distinct CDR3 sequences, about 96% observed once, and the top ten hold roughly 0.1%.

Material: CD4+ T cells from PBMCs. The V call is TRBV3-1, the J call TRBJ2-4; D possibly uses TRBD1 or TRBD2 (5 bases each). The receptor's source is a human donor with Susac syndrome. CDR3 DNA sequence: TGTGCCAGCAGCCAAGCACCAGGGAGTGCGGACATTCAGTACTTC. Its protein product is CASSQAPGSADIQYF. The variable domain in full, with the rest retrieved from reference TRBV3-1 and TRBJ2-4, is DTAVSQTPKYLVTQMGNDKSIKCEQNLGHDTMYWYKQDSKKFLKIMFSYNNKELIINETVPNRFSPKSPDKAHLNLHINSLELGDSAVYFCASSQAPGSADIQYFGAGTRLSVL.